The clone carrying this T cell receptor beta chain was seen many times. This CDR3 spans 12 amino acids. CDR1 is SGHDN, CDR2 FVKESK, per germline. The data belong to a study of tumor-infiltrating lymphocytes in primary liver carcinoma. At the level of the study: All lesions had stage T1-T3 N0M0 and 4.2 to 10 cm widths.

Scientists recovered RNA and DNA together from around 20-30 mg of unsorted bulk tissue. The authors made TCR beta cDNA from about 500 ng total RNA with a constant-region primer. Slightly modified ARM-PCR served as the procedure for the TCR beta libraries. These libraries came from three rounds of nested multiplex PCR. Rounds one and two of PCR, each of roughly 10 cycles, were primed with TRBV1-TRBV30 forward primers and a C-beta reverse primer. TCRdb reprocessed the multiplex PCR reads via MiXCR and lists one record per CDR3 protein. The sample has about 96,000 distinct CDR3 sequences, just under 70% seen once; the top ten hold around 25%.

The clonotype originates from a man between 35 and 55 years old with primary liver carcinoma and hepatitis B virus infection. The material sequenced was tumor-adjacent normal liver tissue. The chain is built from TRBV14 and TRBJ1-1; D not certain. CDR3 region: CASAPGNTEAFF. Written as DNA, the CDR3 is TGTGCGAGCGCCCCGGGTAACACTGAAGCTTTCTTT.